The 21 T cell receptor beta chains below were found in one sample sequenced in a study of identifying expanded T cells in peripheral blood. This table comes from immunoSEQ multiplex PCR, and its TCRdb copy is limited to in-frame clones, with some not included. The sample lists some 120,000 clones; roughly 80% were seen once. The specimen was blood. These TCRs come from a person aged 18 to 75 in good health.

The chain couples TRBV28 to TRBJ1-6; 10 bases align to TRBD1. Germline V CDR1 and CDR2: MDHEN, SYDVKM. The CDR3 length is 15 residues. V trimming: 5 bases; J trimming: 7 bases; junction bases outside the gene matches: 5. The CDR3 nucleotides read TGTGCCAGCAGTCTCCTGGGACAGGGGAATTCACCCCTCCACTTT. Translated: CASSLLGQGNSPLHF. Together with reference TRBV28 and TRBJ1-6, the CDR3 gives the full variable domain: DVKVTQSSRYLVKRTGEKVFLECVQDMDHENMFWYRQDPGLGLRLIYFSYDVKMKEKGDIPEGYSVSREKKERFSLILESASTNQTSMYLCASSLLGQGNSPLHFGNGTRLTVT.

J is TRBJ1-1 and V is TRBV19; 8 bases fit TRBD1. CDR1 is LNHDA, CDR2 SQIVND, per germline (reference sequence). J lost 6 bases, V lost 6 bases, and 6 bases had no gene match. This CDR3 has 13 residues. The CDR3: CASSRQGTAEAFF. In DNA, the CDR3 is TGTGCCAGTAGCCGACAGGGGACCGCTGAAGCTTTCTTT.

This chain links TRBV6-5 with TRBJ1-2; TRBD1 might be the D (6 bases). CDR1 and CDR2 from the germline V gene are MNHEY and SVGAGI. This CDR3 is 15 amino acids long. Trimming removed 10 bases at V and 5 bases at J, with 23 bases between. DNA of the CDR3: TGTGCCATCCAGGGGTCCGAGAGCCTCCTTTATGGCTACACCTTC. This translates into CAIQGSESLLYGYTF.

The chain is built from TRBV4-1 and TRBJ2-1; unclear D gene. Germline V CDR1 and CDR2: MGHRA, YSYEKL. V was clipped by 1 base and J by 9 bases, with 7 bases between them. The CDR3 loop spans 12 amino acids. The CDR3, as DNA: TGCGCCAGCAGCCAAGCGGGTCTTGAGCAGTTCTTC. Translated: CASSQAGLEQFF.

The chain is built from TRBV7-8 and TRBJ1-6; TRBD1 agrees at 8 bases. The J segment lost 8 bases and the V segment lost 1 base, leaving 7 bases of the junction unmatched. The CDR3 spans 16 residues. CDR1 SGHVS and CDR2 FQNEAQ come from the germline V gene. The CDR3 bases are TGTGCCAGCAGCTTAGGGATTGGACAGGGTTATTCACCCCTCCACTTT. It specifies CASSLGIGQGYSPLHF.

This clone was picked up a small number of times. Germline and junction disagree at one end, which may indicate a read error. This chain links TRBV7-2 with TRBJ1-2; TRBD1 might be the D (5 bases). Germline V gene data show CDR1 as SGHTA and CDR2 as FQGNSA. The CDR3 runs to 11 residues. The CDR3 loop reads CASSLLSGAYF. The CDR3 DNA sequence: TGTGCCAGCAGCTTATTGAGCGGGGCATACTTC.

The chain has TRBV5-1 and TRBJ2-7; TRBD2 matches at 10 bases. Germline V lookup: CDR1 SGHRS, CDR2 YFSETQ. This CDR3 is built from 15 residues. J was trimmed by 6 bases and V by 5 bases; bases with no gene match: 11. The CDR3 bases are TGCGCCAGCAGTCCCTCACTAGCGGGGAGTCCCGAGCAGTACTTC. Protein sequence: CASSPSLAGSPEQYF. Looking up the rest from reference TRBV5-1 and TRBJ2-7 gives the full variable domain: KAGVTQTPRYLIKTRGQQVTLSCSPISGHRSVSWYQQTPGQGLQFLFEYFSETQRNKGNFPGRFSGRQFSNSRSEMNVSTLELGDSALYLCASSPSLAGSPEQYFGPGTRLTVT.

The count of this clone is one. The chain uses TRBV27 and TRBJ2-3; 10 nucleotides match TRBD2. From germline, CDR1 is MNHEY and CDR2 SMNVEV (reference sequence). The CDR3 runs to 15 residues. J gave up 2 bases and V 5 bases, and 4 bases lay outside the gene matches. Here the CDR3 reads CASSRTSGYTDTQYF. In nucleotides, the CDR3 is TGTGCCAGCAGTCGGACTAGCGGATACACAGATACGCAGTATTTT.

V is TRBV5-1 and J is TRBJ1-1; 8 bases map to TRBD1. The CDR3 runs to 15 residues. V shed 0 bases, J shed 5 bases, and the junction held 6 bases outside the gene matches. Germline V gives CDR1 SGHRS, CDR2 YFSETQ. The CDR3 protein is CASSLGGTGGTEAFF. In DNA, the CDR3 is TGCGCCAGCAGCTTGGGGGGGACAGGAGGAACTGAAGCTTTCTTT. Full variable domain (remainder filled in from reference TRBV5-1 and TRBJ1-1): KAGVTQTPRYLIKTRGQQVTLSCSPISGHRSVSWYQQTPGQGLQFLFEYFSETQRNKGNFPGRFSGRQFSNSRSEMNVSTLELGDSALYLCASSLGGTGGTEAFFGQGTRLTVV.

This chain links TRBV9 with TRBJ2-2; D is unresolved. The CDR3 runs to 14 residues. Germline lookup yields CDR1 SGDLS and CDR2 YYNGEE. Trimming removed 8 bases from V and 6 bases from J, with 17 bases in between. CDR3 residues: CASSVLTEAGELFF. As DNA, the CDR3 is TGTGCCAGTTCGGTGCTTACTGAGGCCGGGGAGCTGTTTTTT.

This clone was observed at least ten times. V usage is TRBV6-1 and J usage is TRBJ2-5; D may be TRBD2 (7 bases). Germline V gives CDR1 MNHNS, CDR2 SASEGT. This CDR3 is built from 15 residues. Trimming took off 6 bases at V and 5 bases at J, with 19 bases between the two ends. The CDR3 DNA is TGTGCCAGCAGAGGGGGGGCCCTGGACCGGGAGACCCAGTACTTC. This translates into CASRGGALDRETQYF.

About this clone: The sample holds other DNA sequences that translate to the same CDR3. The chain recombines TRBV20-1 with TRBJ1-2; D unclear. Germline assignment: CDR1 DFQATT and CDR2 SNEGSKA (reference sequence). The CDR3 consists of 11 residues. Deletions cut 1 base from V and 3 bases from J, with 3 bases between. The CDR3 region is CSARADYGYTF. DNA of the CDR3: TGCAGTGCTAGAGCAGACTATGGCTACACCTTC.

This clone has a handful of counts. V is TRBV7-9 and J is TRBJ1-1; D ambiguous. Between the trimmed V and J ends, which lost 0 bases and 1 base, there was a span of 3 bases. CDR3 size: 13 residues. From germline, CDR1 is SEHNR and CDR2 FQNEAQ (reference sequence). CDR3 sequence: CASSLAENTEAFF. Written as DNA, the CDR3 is TGTGCCAGCAGCTTAGCAGAGAACACTGAAGCTTTCTTT.

This clone was detected only once. This chain connects TRBV2 to TRBJ2-2, with D tentatively TRBD2 (6 bases). The V gene lost 6 bases and the J gene lost 1 base, with 12 bases spanning the gap. Per the germline V gene, CDR1 is SNHLY and CDR2 is FYNNEI. CDR3 length: 15 amino acids. CDR3 bases: TGTGCCAGCAGAGACCAGGAGGGGAACACCGGGGAGCTGTTTTTT. Its protein product is CASRDQEGNTGELFF.

This clone appeared once. The V and J genes are TRBV27 and TRBJ2-7, with D tentatively TRBD2 (6 bases). With 3 bases removed from V and 1 base from J, the gap between germline ends came to 10 bases. Germline lookup yields CDR1 MNHEY and CDR2 SMNVEV (reference sequence). The CDR3 spans 14 residues. CDR3 amino acids: CASSLAGPSYEQYF. The CDR3 region has the DNA TGTGCCAGCAGTTTGGCGGGACCATCCTACGAGCAGTACTTC.

The genes are TRBV19 and TRBJ1-2; 9 bases fit TRBD1. V trimming: 1 base; J trimming: 4 bases; junction bases outside the gene matches: 4. Germline lookup yields CDR1 LNHDA and CDR2 SQIVND (reference sequence). This CDR3 is 15 amino acids long. The CDR3 DNA follows: TGTGCCAGTAGTATAGGGGGACAGGGTAGCTATGGCTACACCTTC. It encodes CASSIGGQGSYGYTF.

This chain joins TRBV9 and TRBJ2-2, with D perhaps TRBD1 (6 bases). The V gene's germline CDR1 is SGDLS and CDR2 YYNGEE. Trimming shortened V by 3 bases and J by 6 bases, and 15 bases separated the two germline ends. This CDR3 comprises 15 residues. The CDR3 region is CASSALQGNPGELFF. The CDR3 DNA is TGTGCCAGCAGCGCCCTACAGGGAAATCCCGGGGAGCTGTTTTTT.

This clone occurred a few times. The chain has TRBV11-3 and TRBJ1-6, with D possibly being TRBD1 (5 bases). The CDR3 sequence is 18 residues long. V lost 2 bases and J 1 base, leaving 15 bases between the germline ends. Germline V gene sequence: CDR1 SGHNT, CDR2 YENEEA. CDR3 amino acids: CASSLNQGGSSYNSPLHF. The CDR3 bases are TGTGCCAGCAGCTTAAACCAGGGTGGTAGTTCCTATAATTCACCCCTCCACTTT. The whole variable domain, remainder taken from reference TRBV11-3 and TRBJ1-6, is EAGVVQSPRYKIIEKKQPVAFWCNPISGHNTLYWYLQNLGQGPELLIRYENEEAVDDSQLPKDRFSAERLKGVDSTLKIQPAELGDSAVYLCASSLNQGGSSYNSPLHFGNGTRLTVT.

The rearrangement joins TRBV5-1 to TRBJ2-7; no reliable D call. V lost 1 base and J 1 base, leaving 9 bases between the germline ends. CDR1 and CDR2 from the germline V gene are SGHRS and YFSETQ. This CDR3 has 14 residues. CDR3 in DNA: TGCGCCAGCAGCTTGACAGACACTTCCTACGAGCAGTACTTC. It specifies CASSLTDTSYEQYF.

The chain joins TRBV6-6 to TRBJ1-2; 10 nucleotides match TRBD1. With V trimmed by 6 bases and J by 2 bases, 6 bases remained unmatched. The CDR3 sequence is 15 residues long. Germline loops: CDR1 MNHNY, CDR2 SVGAGI (reference sequence). The CDR3 DNA reads TGTGCCAGCAGGTACCCGGGACAGGGGAACTATGGCTACACCTTC. Residues: CASRYPGQGNYGYTF.

The table lists this clone with a count of one. V and J are TRBV6-6 and TRBJ1-4; a weak D match, TRBD1 (6 bases). Per germline, CDR1 MNHNY and CDR2 SVGAGI (reference sequence). The V and J ends lost 5 bases and 3 bases respectively, with 7 bases between them. CDR3 length equals 13 residues. The CDR3 loop is CASSGQSNEKLFF. CDR3 DNA: TGTGCCAGCAGTGGACAGTCTAATGAAAAACTGTTTTTT.